The present entry profiles one T cell receptor beta chain with its context. Antigen specificity is unknown. Time point noted: week 3, after first cycle of checkpoint inhibitor. Apart from two fast progressors, RECIST 1.1 response was judged 12 weeks post-infusion. Patients with prior systemic cancer treatment, concomitant immunosuppressants, or other active malignancies were excluded. The sample is drawn from a study of blood T cell dynamics during melanoma immunotherapy. Broader study findings: Unlike progressors, later disease-control patients had W3 repertoires gaining clonality or diversity.

Trimming removed 4 bases from V and 8 bases from J; junction bases left unmatched: 9. Germline V lookup: CDR1 MDHEN, CDR2 SYDVKM. The CDR3 runs to 14 residues. Each bulk PBMC sample had 300 to 400 ng DNA loaded. Assay: immunoSEQ multiplex PCR; the TCRdb copy retains only in-frame clones and omits some. The table records around 9,000 clones, 87% of them present only once. This clonotype originated in a human donor with melanoma. Sequencing was performed on blood, taken from a patient treated with checkpoint blockade. This sequence joins TRBV28 and TRBJ1-2, with 8 bases fitting TRBD1. The CDR3 loop is CASSSLDRGLGYTF. In nucleotides, the CDR3 is TGTGCCAGCAGTTCCCTCGACAGGGGACTCGGCTACACCTTC.